This T cell receptor beta chain derives from a study of blood T cell repertoires in COVID-19. Overall study: Some COVID-19 samples were acute and others convalescent; all came from the United States, Italy and Spain. T cells, B-cell-depleted T cells, or PBMCs provided the cDNA or gDNA that served as material.

Under the authors' procedure: Reference gene primers were amplified, and this amplification served to estimate nucleated cell counts. Sequencing used immunoSEQ multiplex PCR; TCRdb keeps in-frame clones, though not all of them. V and J calls and clone size are copied from that table; D and trimming were computed from the DNA. The sample yields 45,000 to 55,000 clones, less than 90% seen once. The CDR3 length is 14 residues. Germline CDR1 reads KGHSH; CDR2 reads LQKENI. J gave up 8 bases and V 4 bases, and 5 bases lay outside the gene matches. This chain connects TRBV18 to TRBJ2-2; 9 bases are a match to TRBD2. Sequencing was performed on peripheral blood. This receptor was obtained from a human donor in a cohort sampled during active COVID-19. The CDR3 region has the DNA TGTGCCAGCTCACTCGGACTAGCGTCTGGGGAGCTGTTTTTT. Residues: CASSLGLASGELFF.